These 5 T cell receptor beta chains were all obtained from the same sample, sequenced in a study of cytomegalovirus exposure and HLA in healthy donors (dated by TCRdb to the late 2010s). The library was generated by the immunoSEQ multiplex PCR assay. A mixture of 60 forward primers for TCR Vbeta segments and 13 reverse primers for TCR Jbeta segments was used in the multiplex PCR. TCRdb mirrors the immuneACCESS table, restricted to in-frame sequences. Some clones are absent from its copies; in checked studies, under half trace to an unresolved V gene, and the reason for the others is unknown. Recorded for this sample are tens of thousands of clones; 75% to 80% of them occurred a single time. 3.5% to 5.5% of the sample belongs to the ten largest clones. Sequenced sample: PBMCs. The receptor set was obtained from a man aged 40-50 years in good health and CMV-seronegative.

The CDR3 nucleotides are TGTGCCATCGGAAAGCGGGAGACGATATATGAGCAGTTCTTC. This encodes CAIGKRETIYEQFF. V and J are TRBV10-3 and TRBJ2-1; 8 bases are a match to TRBD2. This CDR3 has 14 residues. Germline-derived CDR1 and CDR2 are ENHRY and SYGVKD. Trimming removed 8 bases from V and 8 bases from J; junction bases left unmatched: 11.

This chain joins TRBV5-6 and TRBJ2-3, with unresolved D. The V and J ends lost 1 base and 2 bases respectively, with 8 bases between them. This CDR3 region has 14 residues. CDR1 and CDR2 (germline): SGHDT, YYEEEE. In DNA form, the CDR3 reads TGTGCCAGCAGCTTGTTCAGGTCCACAGATACGCAGTATTTT. Translation gives CASSLFRSTDTQYF.

The rearrangement uses TRBV6-5 and TRBJ1-1; TRBD1 agrees at 9 bases. V shed 7 bases and J 9 bases; nucleotides not matched to a gene: 9. CDR3 length equals 13 residues. Germline V gene lookup returns CDR1 MNHEY and CDR2 SVGAGI. The CDR3 DNA sequence: TGTGCCAGCAAAATTAACGGACAGGGGAAAGCTTTCTTT. Its protein product is CASKINGQGKAFF.

J is TRBJ2-3 and V is TRBV4-3, with a tentative D call TRBD2 (6 bases). Trimming stripped 4 bases from V and 2 bases from J, with 13 bases between. The CDR3 covers 15 residues. Germline V gives CDR1 LGHNA, CDR2 YSLEER. The CDR3 is CASSRIADNTDTQYF. CDR3 nucleotide sequence: TGCGCCAGCAGCCGTATAGCGGACAACACAGATACGCAGTATTTT.

This chain uses TRBV9 with TRBJ2-1; D is unclear. V was pared by 4 bases and J by 6 bases, with 11 bases between. Germline assignment: CDR1 SGDLS and CDR2 YYNGEE. The CDR3 contains 13 residues. The CDR3 nucleotides read TGTGCCAGCAGCACCGAGGAAGGCAATGAGCAGTTCTTC. Translating it yields CASSTEEGNEQFF.